This T cell receptor beta chain originates from a study of T cells in Graves' hyperthyroidism and ophthalmopathy (dated by TCRdb to about 2019). About the full investigation: Peripheral blood samples were taken at the time of initial diagnosis, prior to any treatment. Following sampling, methimazole starting at 30 mg daily was given to hyperthyroidism patients, and high-dose intravenous methylprednisolone was given to ophthalmopathy patients. Prospective prediction of ophthalmopathy was tested in an independent validation cohort consisting of 18 to 20 hyperthyroidism patients and 15 to 17 patients who later progressed to ophthalmopathy. To identify TCR V-J signatures that set the groups apart, the researchers used a discovery cohort of about a hundred patients, made up of about 44 with Graves' ophthalmopathy and around 58 with stable Graves' hyperthyroidism. For training and testing, the roughly 97 patients in the discovery cohort were randomly divided in a 7:3 ratio. TCR Vbeta CDR3 sequencing of some 140 peripheral blood samples (43 ophthalmopathy, approximately 80 hyperthyroidism and roughly 17 progressor patients) is reported in the paper. The study also compared thyroid tissue and blood T-cell repertoires from over 5 Graves' hyperthyroidism patients. Study-wide findings and limitations: In validation, the model predicted progression to ophthalmopathy with 55% to 71% sensitivity and about 73% specificity, a median of about six months before onset. Sample size was not statistically predetermined, and investigators were not blinded to group allocation. In cross-validation, a model built on a 13 V-J signature told ophthalmopathy apart from stable hyperthyroidism with 87.88% sensitivity and about 81% specificity, and in testing the same model reached 80%/75%. Most expanded thyroid clonotypes (frequency above 0.001) were also detected in blood, suggesting blood repertoires may reflect thyroid immune responses.

Graves' hyperthyroidism was defined as stable when no progression to ophthalmopathy occurred over 18 months of follow-up. Hyperthyroidism patients were aged 18 to 65 years and newly diagnosed, with disease duration of less than 2 months. Exclusion was applied to patients with uncontrolled infections, other autoimmune diseases, pregnancy or lactation. Diagnoses were established on the basis of clinical symptoms, serum thyroxine and TRAb, thyroid ultrasound, and orbital computed tomography. PBMCs were separated from roughly 10 ml of fresh peripheral blood using Ficoll-Paque density gradient centrifugation. Total RNA was extracted with Trizol reagent, and quality was checked on an Agilent 2100 Bioanalyzer. Turning to this clonotype: Its antigen has not been determined. The sample holds no much larger clone one base away, and base qualities are not on file.

The CDR3, cysteine through phenylalanine, is 13 amino acids long. This entry keeps only the CDR3 DNA: 39 bases, framed from base 1. Sequences SQVTM (CDR1) and ANQGSEA (CDR2) are obtained from the germline V gene. The junction shows trimming of 6 bases on V and 7 bases on J, and the gene matches do not reach 4 bases of it. The TCR beta CDR3 regions were amplified from the RNA transcripts. The TCR CDR3 was subjected to a first round of RT-PCR using the HTBI primer set and the Qiagen OneStep RT-PCR kit. The libraries were constructed in a second round of multiplex PCR and then size-selected and purified. Sequencing of the libraries was done on an Illumina HiSeq2000 using paired-end 100 bp reads. For the original study's pipeline: SOAPnuke was used to process the raw data, with reads discarded if the reads contained adapters or uncalled bases, had a mean Phred below 15, or lacked an exact constant-primer or identifier match. High-quality paired reads were merged with COPE v1.2.5, and unique nucleotide sequences were defined as clonotypes. Clonotypes were aligned to IMGT TRBV, TRBD and TRBJ reference segments using MiTCR v1.1. Only V-J combinations with frequency above 0.0001, covering roughly 99% of repertoires, were analysed. The TCS score was defined as F50 (clonal expansion) divided by E x V (chaos), with BLOSUM62-based TCRdist calculated between CDR3 peptides within each V-J. Welch's t-statistics and random forest reduced roughly 540 V-J features to roughly 13, which were used in a naive Bayes classifier (R e1071). Starting from the raw public reads, TCRdb applied fastp trimming at Q25, assembled clones with MiXCR and retained in-frame beta chains. Under each unique CDR3 protein, matching rows form one entry showing the most common genes and DNA. Clone size and V and J calls follow TCRdb, not the original study. This sample comprises a few hundred thousand distinct CDR3 sequences, around a sixth of them detected only once. The ten most abundant clones make up around 7.3% of the sample.

Sequencing was performed on blood. The source of this sequence is a woman between 25 and 40 years old with Graves' hyperthyroidism. The sequence joins TRBV29-1 to TRBJ1-4, and TRBD1 aligns with 11 junction nucleotides. Here the CDR3 is given as CSVVGTGGEKLFF. Read as DNA, the sequence is TGCAGCGTCGTCGGGACAGGGGGTGAAAAACTGTTTTTT.